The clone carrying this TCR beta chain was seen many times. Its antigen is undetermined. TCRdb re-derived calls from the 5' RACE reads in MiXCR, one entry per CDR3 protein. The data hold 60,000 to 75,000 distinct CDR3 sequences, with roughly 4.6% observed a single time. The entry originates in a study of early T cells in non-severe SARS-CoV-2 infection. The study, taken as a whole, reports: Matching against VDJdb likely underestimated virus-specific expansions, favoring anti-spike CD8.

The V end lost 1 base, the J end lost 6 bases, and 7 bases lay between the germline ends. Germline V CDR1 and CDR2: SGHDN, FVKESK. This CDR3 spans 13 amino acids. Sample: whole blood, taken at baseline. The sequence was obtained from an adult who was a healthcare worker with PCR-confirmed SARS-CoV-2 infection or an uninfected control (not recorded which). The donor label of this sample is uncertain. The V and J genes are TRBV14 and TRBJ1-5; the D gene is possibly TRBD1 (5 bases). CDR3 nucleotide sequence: TGTGCCAGCAGCCAAGGAAGGGGTCAGCCCCAGCATTTT. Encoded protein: CASSQGRGQPQHF.